The 28 T cell receptor beta chains listed next were all sequenced from one sample in a study of cytomegalovirus exposure and HLA in healthy donors. PCR primers comprised 60 Vbeta and 13 Jbeta primers. Libraries were prepared by immunoSEQ multiplex PCR; TCRdb keeps only in-frame clonotypes and omits some of them. The repertoire holds roughly 200,000 clones, with about 80% as singletons. The sequencing sample was made of PBMCs. The receptors here all came from a woman between 40 and 50 years old in good health and CMV-seronegative.

The chain carries TRBV6-1 and TRBJ2-7; possibly TRBD1 for D (6 bases). The CDR3 spans 15 residues. Germline V gene data show CDR1 as MNHNS and CDR2 as SASEGT. V was shortened by 8 bases and J by 0 bases, with 17 bases between the two germline ends. The CDR3, as DNA: TGTGCCAGCTTTCCGGGACACTTTAGCTCCTACGAGCAGTACTTC. This encodes CASFPGHFSSYEQYF.

The chain employs TRBV6-1 and TRBJ1-3; TRBD1 is a possible D gene (5 bases). V lost 8 bases and J lost 0, with 11 bases in between. CDR1 and CDR2 (germline): MNHNS, SASEGT. There are 14 residues in the CDR3. The CDR3 is CASRTTASGNTIYF. CDR3 nucleotides: TGTGCCAGCCGCACGACAGCCTCTGGAAACACCATATATTTT.

The V gene is TRBV4-3, the J gene TRBJ1-3; D perhaps matches TRBD1 (6 bases). CDR1 LGHNA and CDR2 YSLEER come from the germline V gene. CDR3 length: 17 amino acids. V lost 0 bases and J 9 bases, leaving 21 bases between the germline ends. The CDR3 sequence is CASSQEFRMGASTTIYF. In nucleotides, the CDR3 is TGCGCCAGCAGCCAAGAATTTAGGATGGGGGCTTCGACCACCATATATTTT.

This chain links TRBV5-1 with TRBJ2-2, with 8 bases fitting TRBD2. The CDR3 covers 14 residues. The J segment lost 5 bases and the V segment lost 2 bases, leaving 2 bases of the junction unmatched. Germline V CDR1 and CDR2: SGHRS, YFSETQ. The CDR3 coding sequence is TGCGCCAGCAGCTTTCCGGGGGGGACCGGGGAGCTGTTTTTT. This translates into CASSFPGGTGELFF.

This chain links TRBV5-1 with TRBJ1-2; no firm D call. CDR3 length: 14 amino acids. With 0 bases removed from V and 3 bases from J, the gap between germline ends came to 9 bases. Germline loops: CDR1 SGHRS, CDR2 YFSETQ. CDR3 residues: CASSLDQAYYGYTF. DNA of the CDR3: TGCGCCAGCAGCTTGGACCAGGCCTACTATGGCTACACCTTC.

The chain has TRBV11-3 and TRBJ1-1, with 7 positions matching TRBD1. The CDR3 is 17 residues long. The V and J ends lost 4 bases and 2 bases, in that order; junction bases with no gene match: 13. Germline V gene sequence: CDR1 SGHNT, CDR2 YENEEA. The CDR3 is CASSSTGQRTPNTEAFF. DNA for the CDR3: TGTGCCAGCAGCTCCACGGGACAGAGAACACCTAACACTGAAGCTTTCTTT.

The chain employs TRBV5-4 and TRBJ2-5; possibly TRBD1 for D (6 bases). The CDR3 is 14 residues long. V shed 0 bases and J shed 5 bases, with 11 bases lying between them. Germline lookup yields CDR1 SGHNT and CDR2 YYREEE (reference sequence). CDR3 loop: CASSLDREWETQYF. In DNA form, the CDR3 reads TGTGCCAGCAGCTTGGACAGGGAGTGGGAGACCCAGTACTTC.

This clone was detected a few times. The same CDR3 can be traced to other DNA sequences in this sample. CDR3: CASSSTTSGGRYSYNEQFF. In DNA, the CDR3 is TGTGCCAGCAGCTCGACGACTAGCGGGGGCCGGTACTCCTACAATGAGCAGTTCTTC. The J gene is TRBJ2-1, the V gene TRBV7-3; TRBD2 matches at 12 bases. The CDR3 is 19 amino acids. V shed 4 bases, J shed 0 bases, and the junction held 10 bases outside the gene matches. Per the germline V gene, CDR1 is SGHTA and CDR2 is FQGTGA.

The rearrangement joins TRBV7-8 to TRBJ1-4; TRBD1 aligns across 7 bases. Per the germline V gene, CDR1 is SGHVS and CDR2 is FQNEAQ. The CDR3 has 14 amino acids. Germline trimming cut 5 bases from V and 1 base from J; bases unmatched to any gene: 1. CDR3 sequence: CASSPGGTNEKLFF. As DNA, the CDR3 is TGTGCCAGCAGCCCAGGGGGAACTAATGAAAAACTGTTTTTT.

This chain joins TRBV7-6 and TRBJ2-7; possibly TRBD1 for D (7 bases). This CDR3 region has 13 residues. Germline V CDR1 and CDR2: SGHVS, FNYEAQ. V was pared by 5 bases and J by 6 bases, with 14 bases between. In DNA, the CDR3 is TGTGCCAGCAGCCAGGGGGGCCCCAGCGAGCAGTACTTC. It encodes CASSQGGPSEQYF.

The chain links TRBV11-3 to TRBJ2-7, with D perhaps matching TRBD1 (5 bases). Germline CDR1 reads SGHNT; CDR2 reads YENEEA. The CDR3 consists of 12 residues. Trimming cost V 5 bases and J 4 bases, with 9 bases left between them. CDR3 sequence reads: CASSEAGYEQYF. CDR3 nucleotide sequence: TGTGCCAGCAGCGAGGCAGGGTACGAGCAGTACTTC. Complete variable domain (other parts from reference TRBV11-3 and TRBJ2-7): EAGVVQSPRYKIIEKKQPVAFWCNPISGHNTLYWYLQNLGQGPELLIRYENEEAVDDSQLPKDRFSAERLKGVDSTLKIQPAELGDSAVYLCASSEAGYEQYFGPGTRLTVT.

CDR3 nucleotides: TGCGCCAGCAGCTGGAGACCAGGGGGCGGCGCAGGCTCCTACAATGAGCAGTTCTTC. This sequence encodes CASSWRPGGGAGSYNEQFF. This sequence joins TRBV5-1 and TRBJ2-1; TRBD1 agrees at 8 bases. V was clipped by 3 bases and J by 0 bases; unmatched bases: 14. The germline CDR1 and CDR2 sequences are SGHRS and YFSETQ. The CDR3 runs to 19 residues.

The chain couples TRBV19 to TRBJ1-2; 8 positions agree with TRBD1. Germline CDR1 reads LNHDA; CDR2 reads SQIVND (reference sequence). CDR3 length equals 16 residues. With 5 bases clipped from V and 2 bases from J, the junction kept 10 bases outside the gene matches. Written as DNA, the CDR3 is TGTGCCAGTAGTGAGCAGGGGGCTCGTGGAAACTATGGCTACACCTTC. As protein: CASSEQGARGNYGYTF.

The J gene is TRBJ1-6, the V gene TRBV10-1; tentatively, D is TRBD1 (6 bases). This CDR3 region has 14 residues. V lost 6 bases and J 7 bases, leaving 13 bases between the germline ends. Germline values: CDR1 WNHNN, CDR2 SYGVQD (reference sequence). The CDR3 sequence: CASSTGSRNSPLHF. The DNA for the CDR3 is TGCGCCAGCAGCACAGGGTCAAGAAATTCACCCCTCCACTTT.

The rearrangement links TRBV7-9 to TRBJ2-1; tentative D call: TRBD1 (6 bases). Germline CDR1 is SEHNR and CDR2 is FQNEAQ (reference sequence). V was pared by 5 bases and J by 7 bases, with 12 bases between. The length of the CDR3 is 13 residues. CDR3 in amino acids: CASSPQRGNEQFF. Written as DNA, the CDR3 is TGTGCCAGCAGCCCACAGAGGGGGAATGAGCAGTTCTTC.

The J gene is TRBJ1-3, the V gene TRBV7-8; no clear D. V lost 2 bases and J 0 bases, leaving 11 bases between the germline ends. This CDR3 comprises 16 residues. Germline CDR1 reads SGHVS; CDR2 reads FQNEAQ. In DNA form, the CDR3 reads TGTGCCAGCAGCTTAACCGACGCTAGCTCTGGAAACACCATATATTTT. Translated, it gives CASSLTDASSGNTIYF.

The chain combines TRBV11-3 with TRBJ2-5; a weak D match, TRBD1 (5 bases). Germline values: CDR1 SGHNT, CDR2 YENEEA. CDR3 length: 15 residues. V was pared by 5 bases and J by 2 bases, with 15 bases between. This CDR3 is CASSIEASGQETQYF. CDR3 in DNA: TGTGCCAGCAGCATTGAGGCCTCAGGGCAAGAGACCCAGTACTTC.

The gene calls are TRBV28 and TRBJ2-6; D ambiguous. The CDR3 consists of 18 residues. V dropped 3 bases and J dropped 0 bases, with 15 bases sitting between them. Germline V gene sequence: CDR1 MDHEN, CDR2 SYDVKM. The CDR3 sequence is CASSFLPSGYSGANVLTF. In DNA form, the CDR3 reads TGTGCCAGCAGTTTCTTACCCTCAGGCTACTCTGGGGCCAACGTCCTGACTTTC. Combining the CDR3 with reference TRBV28 and TRBJ2-6 gives the whole variable domain DVKVTQSSRYLVKRTGEKVFLECVQDMDHENMFWYRQDPGLGLRLIYFSYDVKMKEKGDIPEGYSVSREKKERFSLILESASTNQTSMYLCASSFLPSGYSGANVLTFGAGSRLTVL.

The rearrangement links TRBV29-1 to TRBJ1-2, with D perhaps matching TRBD1 (6 bases). Germline CDR1 reads SQVTM; CDR2 reads ANQGSEA. V was shortened by 2 bases and J by 5 bases, with 15 bases between the two germline ends. CDR3 length equals 14 residues. The DNA of the CDR3 is TGCAGCGTTGAATGGACAGATCGACTTTATGGCTACACCTTC. Protein sequence: CSVEWTDRLYGYTF.

This sequence joins TRBV9 and TRBJ2-7, with 7 bases that match TRBD1. Germline loops: CDR1 SGDLS, CDR2 YYNGEE. CDR3 length: 17 residues. The junction had 13 bases not matched to a gene; V was cut back by 4 bases and J by 0 bases. As DNA, the CDR3 is TGTGCCAGCAGCTACCAACCACAGGGGCCCCCCTCCTACGAGCAGTACTTC. This translates into CASSYQPQGPPSYEQYF. Looking up the rest from reference TRBV9 and TRBJ2-7 gives the full variable domain: DSGVTQTPKHLITATGQRVTLRCSPRSGDLSVYWYQQSLDQGLQFLIQYYNGEERAKGNILERFSAQQFPDLHSELNLSSLELGDSALYFCASSYQPQGPPSYEQYFGPGTRLTVT.

This clone was detected once. The chain joins TRBV5-1 to TRBJ1-2; 8 bases are a match to TRBD1. This CDR3 contains 14 residues. The V segment lost 2 bases and the J segment 5 bases; nucleotides outside the gene matches: 5. Germline V gene data show CDR1 as SGHRS and CDR2 as YFSETQ. The CDR3 coding sequence is TGCGCCAGCAGCTTAGACGGGACAGGATATGGCTACACCTTC. Its protein product is CASSLDGTGYGYTF.

The chain uses TRBV5-1 and TRBJ1-2, with D unresolved. The CDR3 runs 18 residues. The germline CDR1 and CDR2 sequences are SGHRS and YFSETQ. Deletions cut 9 bases from V and 4 bases from J, with 31 bases between. Here the CDR3 DNA reads TGCGCCACCTCCCCCCGGCTAGGTGGAGGTCCGGGAGGCTATGGCTACACCTTC. Its translation is CATSPRLGGGPGGYGYTF.

This CDR3 is CASSYRVLRGELFF. The DNA for the CDR3 is TGTGCCAGCAGCTACCGGGTCCTAAGGGGGGAGCTGTTTTTT. The chain recombines TRBV13 with TRBJ2-2; D remains unclear. Looked up from germline, CDR1 is PRHDT and CDR2 is FYEKMQ (reference sequence). The V gene lost 4 bases and the J gene lost 8 bases, with 14 bases spanning the gap. This CDR3 spans 14 amino acids.

In its sample, this clone was seen once. The gene calls are TRBV2 and TRBJ2-2, with D possibly TRBD1 on 5 matching bases. V gave up 5 bases and J gave up 3 bases, with 13 bases separating them. The CDR3 loop spans 15 amino acids. CDR1 and CDR2 from the germline V gene are SNHLY and FYNNEI. The chain's CDR3 is CASSPGFPYTGELFF. The CDR3 DNA reads TGTGCCAGCAGTCCAGGGTTCCCGTACACCGGGGAGCTGTTTTTT. The variable domain in full, completed from reference TRBV2 and TRBJ2-2, reads EPEVTQTPSHQVTQMGQEVILRCVPISNHLYFYWYRQILGQKVEFLVSFYNNEISEKSEIFDDQFSVERPDGSNFTLKIRSTKLEDSAMYFCASSPGFPYTGELFFGEGSRLTVL.

The chain combines TRBV9 with TRBJ2-1; perhaps TRBD1 as D (5 bases). CDR3 length: 15 residues. Germline assignment: CDR1 SGDLS and CDR2 YYNGEE. Trimming removed 0 bases from V and 10 bases from J, with 17 bases in between. The CDR3 loop reads CASSVGGHLAREQFF. The DNA of the CDR3 is TGTGCCAGCAGCGTAGGGGGCCACTTAGCCCGGGAGCAGTTCTTC.

As DNA, the CDR3 is TGTGCCAGTAGTATGTGGGGAGTCGGCTACGAGCAGTACTTC. It specifies CASSMWGVGYEQYF. The chain recombines TRBV19 with TRBJ2-7; a weak D match, TRBD2 (5 bases). This CDR3 spans 14 amino acids. The germline CDR1 and CDR2 sequences are LNHDA and SQIVND (reference sequence). The V gene lost 3 bases and the J gene lost 3 bases, with 12 bases spanning the gap.

The J gene is TRBJ2-7, the V gene TRBV11-3, with a tentative D call TRBD2 (5 bases). Per germline, CDR1 SGHNT and CDR2 YENEEA. Trimming removed 2 bases at V and 6 bases at J, with 8 bases between. The CDR3 is 12 residues long. This CDR3 is CASSLRGIEQYF. DNA of the CDR3: TGTGCCAGCAGCTTACGAGGGATCGAGCAGTACTTC.

The gene calls are TRBV25-1 and TRBJ2-7; the match to TRBD1 covers 7 bases. With 2 bases clipped from V and 0 bases from J, the junction kept 4 bases outside the gene matches. Germline assignment: CDR1 MGHDK and CDR2 SYGVNS. The CDR3 runs to 15 residues. The CDR3 region is CASSEAGTASYEQYF. The CDR3 DNA reads TGTGCCAGCAGTGAAGCCGGGACAGCCTCCTACGAGCAGTACTTC.